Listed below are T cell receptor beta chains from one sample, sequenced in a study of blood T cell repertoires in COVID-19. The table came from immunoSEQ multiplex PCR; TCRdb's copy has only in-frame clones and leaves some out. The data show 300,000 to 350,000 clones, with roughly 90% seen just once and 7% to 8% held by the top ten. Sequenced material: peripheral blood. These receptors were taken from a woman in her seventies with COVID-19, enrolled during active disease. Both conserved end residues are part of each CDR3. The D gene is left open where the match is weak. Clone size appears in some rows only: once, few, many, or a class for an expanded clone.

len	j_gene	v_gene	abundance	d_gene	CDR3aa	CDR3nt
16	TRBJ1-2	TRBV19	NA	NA	CASSRAPAVKYYGYTF	TGTGCCAGTAGTAGGGCACCGGCAGTGAAATACTATGGCTACACCTTC
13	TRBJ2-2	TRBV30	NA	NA	CAWKRGLAGELFF	TGTGCCTGGAAAAGAGGATTAGCCGGGGAGCTGTTTTTT
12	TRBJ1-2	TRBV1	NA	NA	CTSSQDKDTHTF	TGCACCAGCAGCCAAGATAAGGACACCCACACCTTC
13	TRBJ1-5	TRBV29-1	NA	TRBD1	CSVRQGGNQPQHF	TGCAGCGTAAGACAGGGGGGCAATCAGCCCCAGCATTTT
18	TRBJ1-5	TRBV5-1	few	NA	CASSLGPPSREDNQPQHF	TGCGCCAGCAGCTTGGGCCCCCCCAGTCGGGAGGACAATCAGCCCCAGCATTTT
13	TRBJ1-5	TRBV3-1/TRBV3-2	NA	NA	CASSQDIGQPQHF	TGTGCCAGCAGCCAAGATATCGGTCAGCCCCAGCATTTT
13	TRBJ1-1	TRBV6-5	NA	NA	CASSRGAGTEAFF	TGTGCCAGCAGCCGGGGGGCGGGGACTGAAGCTTTCTTT
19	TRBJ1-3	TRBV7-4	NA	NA	CASSSLGGGSKGPGNTIYF	TGTGCCAGTAGTAGCTTAGGAGGTGGGAGTAAAGGGCCTGGAAACACCATATATTTT
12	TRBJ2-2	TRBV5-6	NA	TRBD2	CATGRGIGELFF	TGTGCCACTGGGAGGGGAATCGGGGAGCTGTTTTTT
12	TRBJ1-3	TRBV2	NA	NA	CASSASGNTIYF	TGTGCCAGCAGTGCATCAGGAAACACCATATATTTT
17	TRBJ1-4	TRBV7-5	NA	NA	CARSLFKGRRTNEKLFF	TGTGCCAGAAGCTTATTTAAGGGGCGAAGAACTAATGAAAAACTGTTTTTT
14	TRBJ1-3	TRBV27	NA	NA	CASSLGPSGNTIYF	TGTGCCAGCAGTTTAGGGCCCTCTGGAAACACCATATATTTT
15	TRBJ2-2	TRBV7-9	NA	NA	CASSQLQGLTGELFF	TGTGCCAGCAGCCAACTACAGGGCCTAACCGGGGAGCTGTTTTTT
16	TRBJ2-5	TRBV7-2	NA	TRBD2	CASSLLAGRGEETQYF	TGTGCCAGCAGCCTCCTAGCGGGGCGGGGGGAAGAGACCCAGTACTTC
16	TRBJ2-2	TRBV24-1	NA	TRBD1	CATSARDRANTGELFF	TGTGCCACCAGTGCTAGGGACAGGGCGAACACCGGGGAGCTGTTTTTT
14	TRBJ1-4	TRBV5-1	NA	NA	CASRTGGDYEKLFF	TGCGCCAGCAGGACTGGGGGGGATTACGAAAAACTGTTTTTT
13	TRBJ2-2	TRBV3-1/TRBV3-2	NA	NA	CASSQDYFGELFF	TGTGCCAGCAGCCAAGACTATTTCGGGGAGCTGTTTTTT
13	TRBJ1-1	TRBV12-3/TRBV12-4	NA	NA	CASSQRQVDEAFF	TGTGCCAGCAGCCAGAGACAGGTCGATGAAGCTTTCTTT
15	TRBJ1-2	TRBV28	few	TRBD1	CASSLFTGEVGGYTF	TGTGCCAGCAGTTTATTTACAGGGGAGGTCGGTGGCTACACCTTC
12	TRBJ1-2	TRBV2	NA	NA	CASSEASRKDTF	TGTGCCAGCAGTGAAGCATCCAGGAAAGACACCTTC
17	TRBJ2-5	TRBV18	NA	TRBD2	CASSPQGLAGTQETQYF	TGTGCCAGCTCACCCCAGGGACTAGCGGGGACCCAAGAGACCCAGTACTTC
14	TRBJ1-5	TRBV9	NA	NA	CASSARDTDQPQHF	TGTGCCAGCAGCGCCCGGGACACGGATCAGCCCCAGCATTTT
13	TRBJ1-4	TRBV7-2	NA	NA	CASSSSREEKLFF	TGTGCCAGCAGCTCTTCGCGGGAAGAAAAACTGTTTTTT
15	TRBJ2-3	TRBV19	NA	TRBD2	CASSHLAGTTDTQYF	TGTGCCAGTTCTCACCTAGCGGGGACCACAGATACGCAGTATTTT
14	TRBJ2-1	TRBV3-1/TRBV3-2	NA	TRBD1	CASSQARQGTEQFF	TGTGCCAGCAGCCAAGCGCGACAGGGGACTGAGCAGTTCTTC
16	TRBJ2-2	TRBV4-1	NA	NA	CASSQQSTTPGGELFF	TGCGCCAGCAGCCAACAGTCGACTACCCCCGGCGGGGAGCTGTTTTTT
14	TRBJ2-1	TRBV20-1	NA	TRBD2	CSASRTSGYNEQFF	TGCAGTGCTAGTCGGACTAGCGGTTACAATGAGCAGTTCTTC
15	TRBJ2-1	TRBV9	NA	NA	CASSPSGLTYNEQFF	TGTGCCAGCAGCCCCTCCGGACTCACCTACAATGAGCAGTTCTTC
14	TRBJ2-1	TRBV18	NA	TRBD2	CASSPERGNNEQFF	TGTGCCAGCTCACCGGAGCGGGGGAACAATGAGCAGTTCTTC
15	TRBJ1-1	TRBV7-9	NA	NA	CASHFPNGGVTEAFF	TGTGCCAGCCATTTCCCCAATGGAGGTGTCACTGAAGCTTTCTTT
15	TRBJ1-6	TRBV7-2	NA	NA	CASSSQVGAGSPLHF	TGTGCCAGCAGCTCCCAGGTGGGGGCTGGCTCACCCCTCCACTTT
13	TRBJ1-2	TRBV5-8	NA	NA	CASSLGQVYGYTF	TGTGCCAGCAGCTTGGGGCAGGTCTATGGCTACACCTTC
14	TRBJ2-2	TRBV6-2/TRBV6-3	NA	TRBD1	CASSLAGGPGELFF	TGTGCCAGCAGTCTGGCAGGGGGACCCGGGGAGCTGTTTTTT
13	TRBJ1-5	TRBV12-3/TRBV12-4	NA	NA	CASSSGSNQPQHF	TGTGCCAGCAGTTCAGGCAGCAATCAGCCCCAGCATTTT
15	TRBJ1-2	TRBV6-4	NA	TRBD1	CASSEGTGSSYGYTF	TGTGCCAGCAGTGAGGGGACAGGGTCTAGCTATGGCTACACCTTC
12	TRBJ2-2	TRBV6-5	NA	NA	CAAPLNTGELFF	TGTGCCGCCCCACTGAACACCGGGGAGCTGTTTTTT
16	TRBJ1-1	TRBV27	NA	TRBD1	CASSFYPRQGMGEAFF	TGTGCCAGCAGTTTCTACCCACGACAGGGCATGGGGGAAGCTTTCTTT
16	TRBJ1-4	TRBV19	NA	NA	CASSAPAGESNEKLFF	TGTGCCAGTAGTGCGCCGGCAGGGGAAAGTAATGAAAAACTGTTTTTT
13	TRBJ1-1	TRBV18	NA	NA	CASSSDRITEAFF	TGTGCCAGCTCTTCTGACAGGATCACTGAAGCTTTCTTT
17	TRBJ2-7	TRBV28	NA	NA	CASSLAPREDPTYEQYF	TGTGCCAGCAGTTTAGCGCCCAGGGAAGATCCAACCTACGAGCAGTACTTC
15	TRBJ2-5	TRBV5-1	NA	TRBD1	CASSTTGQGRETQYF	TGCGCCAGCAGCACAACCGGACAGGGACGGGAGACCCAGTACTTC
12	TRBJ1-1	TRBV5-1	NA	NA	CASSLDGTEAFF	TGCGCCAGCAGCTTGGACGGGACTGAAGCTTTCTTT
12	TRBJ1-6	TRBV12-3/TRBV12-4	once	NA	CASSPGNSPLHF	TGTGCCAGCAGCCCGGGGAATTCACCCCTCCACTTT